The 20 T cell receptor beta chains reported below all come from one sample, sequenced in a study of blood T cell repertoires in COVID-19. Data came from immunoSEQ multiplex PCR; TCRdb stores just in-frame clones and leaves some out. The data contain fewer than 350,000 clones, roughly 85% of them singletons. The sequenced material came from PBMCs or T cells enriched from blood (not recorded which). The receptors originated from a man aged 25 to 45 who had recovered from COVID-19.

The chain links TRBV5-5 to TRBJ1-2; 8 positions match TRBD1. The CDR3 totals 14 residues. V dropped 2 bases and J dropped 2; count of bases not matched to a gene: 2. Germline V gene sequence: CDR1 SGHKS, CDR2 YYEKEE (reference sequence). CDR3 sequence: CASSLGQGNYGYTF. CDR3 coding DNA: TGTGCCAGCAGCTTAGGACAGGGCAACTATGGCTACACCTTC.

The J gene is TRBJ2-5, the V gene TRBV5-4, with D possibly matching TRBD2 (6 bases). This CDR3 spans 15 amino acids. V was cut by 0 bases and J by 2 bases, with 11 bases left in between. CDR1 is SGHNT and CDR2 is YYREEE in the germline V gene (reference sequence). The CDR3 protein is CASSLASSVQETQYF. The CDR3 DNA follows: TGTGCCAGCAGCTTGGCCTCTAGCGTGCAAGAGACCCAGTACTTC.

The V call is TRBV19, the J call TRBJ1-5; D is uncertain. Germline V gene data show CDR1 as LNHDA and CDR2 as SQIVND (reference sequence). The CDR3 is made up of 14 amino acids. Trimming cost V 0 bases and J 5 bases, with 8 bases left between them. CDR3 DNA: TGTGCCAGTAGTATAGACAGGAGGTATCAGCCCCAGCATTTT. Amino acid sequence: CASSIDRRYQPQHF.

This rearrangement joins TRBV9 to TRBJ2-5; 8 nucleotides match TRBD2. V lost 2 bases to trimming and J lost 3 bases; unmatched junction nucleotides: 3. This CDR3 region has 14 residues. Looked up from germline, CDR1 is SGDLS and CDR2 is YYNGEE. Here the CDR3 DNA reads TGTGCCAGCAGCGTGGGTAGCGGGGAAGAGACCCAGTACTTC. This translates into CASSVGSGEETQYF.

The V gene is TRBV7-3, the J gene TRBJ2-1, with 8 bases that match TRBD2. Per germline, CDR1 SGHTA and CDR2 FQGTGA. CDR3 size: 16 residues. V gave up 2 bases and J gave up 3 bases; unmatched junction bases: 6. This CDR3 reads CASSLGGGIHYNEQFF. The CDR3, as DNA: TGTGCCAGCAGCTTAGGCGGGGGGATACACTACAATGAGCAGTTCTTC.

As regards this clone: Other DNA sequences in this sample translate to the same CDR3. The CDR3 region is CAWSVQGGQPQHF. In DNA, the CDR3 is TGTGCCTGGAGTGTACAGGGGGGTCAGCCCCAGCATTTT. This chain connects TRBV30 to TRBJ1-5; the match to TRBD1 covers 8 bases. The V gene end was trimmed by 0 bases and the J gene end by 6 bases; junction bases not matched to a gene: 1. From germline, CDR1 is GTSNPN and CDR2 SVGIG (reference sequence). The CDR3 is 13 amino acids.

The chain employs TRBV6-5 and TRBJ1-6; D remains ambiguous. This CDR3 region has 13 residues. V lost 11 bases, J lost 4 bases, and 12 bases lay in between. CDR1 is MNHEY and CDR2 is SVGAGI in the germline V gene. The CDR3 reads CAAGRSYNSPLHF. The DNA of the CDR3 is TGTGCCGCGGGGAGGAGTTATAATTCACCCCTCCACTTT.

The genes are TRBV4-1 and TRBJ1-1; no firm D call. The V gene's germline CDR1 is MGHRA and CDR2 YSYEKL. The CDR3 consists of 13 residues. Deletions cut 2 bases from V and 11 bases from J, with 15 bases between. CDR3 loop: CASSQLGLSGAFF. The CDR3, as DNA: TGCGCCAGCAGCCAACTTGGCCTTTCGGGGGCTTTCTTT.

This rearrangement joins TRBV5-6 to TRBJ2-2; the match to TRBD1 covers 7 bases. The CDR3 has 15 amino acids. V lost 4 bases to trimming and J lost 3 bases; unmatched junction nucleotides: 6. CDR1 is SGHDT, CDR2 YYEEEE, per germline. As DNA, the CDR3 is TGTGCCAGCAGCCCGGTAACAGGGGACACCGGGGAGCTGTTTTTT. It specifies CASSPVTGDTGELFF.

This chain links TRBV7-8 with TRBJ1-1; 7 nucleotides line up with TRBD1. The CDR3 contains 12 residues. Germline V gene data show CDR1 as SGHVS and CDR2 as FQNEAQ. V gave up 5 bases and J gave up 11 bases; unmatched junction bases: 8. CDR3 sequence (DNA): TGTGCCAGCAGCCCCAGACAGGGTAGGGCTTTCTTT. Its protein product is CASSPRQGRAFF.

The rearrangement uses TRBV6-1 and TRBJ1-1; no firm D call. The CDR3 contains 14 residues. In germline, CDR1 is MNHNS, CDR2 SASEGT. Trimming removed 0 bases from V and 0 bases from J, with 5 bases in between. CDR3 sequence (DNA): TGTGCCAGCAGTGAAGCTCCATTGAACACTGAAGCTTTCTTT. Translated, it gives CASSEAPLNTEAFF.

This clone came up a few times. The CDR3 here is CASSQAPGNTGELFF. CDR3 sequence (DNA): TGCGCCAGCAGCCAAGCCCCAGGGAACACCGGGGAGCTGTTTTTT. This chain links TRBV4-1 with TRBJ2-2, with unresolved D. The CDR3 length is 15 residues. Per the germline V gene, CDR1 is MGHRA and CDR2 is YSYEKL. V gave up 1 base and J gave up 1 base, with 7 bases separating them.

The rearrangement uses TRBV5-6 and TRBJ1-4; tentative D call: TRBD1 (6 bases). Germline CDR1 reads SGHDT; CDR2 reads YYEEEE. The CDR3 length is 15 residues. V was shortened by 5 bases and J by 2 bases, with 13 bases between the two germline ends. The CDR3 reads CASRVYRVTNEKLFF. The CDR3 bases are TGTGCCAGCAGAGTCTACAGGGTGACTAATGAAAAACTGTTTTTT.

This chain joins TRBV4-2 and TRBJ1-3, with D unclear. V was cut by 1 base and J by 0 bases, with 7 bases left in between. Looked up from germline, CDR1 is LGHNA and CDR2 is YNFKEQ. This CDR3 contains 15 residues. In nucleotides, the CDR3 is TGTGCCAGCAGCCAAGGGCTGCTCTCTGGAAACACCATATATTTT. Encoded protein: CASSQGLLSGNTIYF.

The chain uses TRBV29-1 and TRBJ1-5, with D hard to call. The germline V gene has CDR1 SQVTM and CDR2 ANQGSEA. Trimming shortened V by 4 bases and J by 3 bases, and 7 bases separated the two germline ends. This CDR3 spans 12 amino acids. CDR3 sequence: CSVGEANQPQHF. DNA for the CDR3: TGCAGCGTTGGGGAGGCCAATCAGCCCCAGCATTTT.

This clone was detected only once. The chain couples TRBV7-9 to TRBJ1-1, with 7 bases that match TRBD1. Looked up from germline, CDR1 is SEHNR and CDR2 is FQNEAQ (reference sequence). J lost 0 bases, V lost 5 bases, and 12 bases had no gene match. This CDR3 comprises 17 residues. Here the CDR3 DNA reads TGTGCCAGCAGCCACAAGGGGGCTCGGGACATGAACACTGAAGCTTTCTTT. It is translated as CASSHKGARDMNTEAFF.

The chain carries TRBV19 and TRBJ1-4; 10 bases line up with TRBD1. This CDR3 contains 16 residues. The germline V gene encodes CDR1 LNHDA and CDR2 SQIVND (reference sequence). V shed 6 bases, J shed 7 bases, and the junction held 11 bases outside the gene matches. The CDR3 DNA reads TGTGCCAGTAGACAAAAGCCTGGACAGGGGGGTGAAAAACTGTTTTTT. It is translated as CASRQKPGQGGEKLFF.

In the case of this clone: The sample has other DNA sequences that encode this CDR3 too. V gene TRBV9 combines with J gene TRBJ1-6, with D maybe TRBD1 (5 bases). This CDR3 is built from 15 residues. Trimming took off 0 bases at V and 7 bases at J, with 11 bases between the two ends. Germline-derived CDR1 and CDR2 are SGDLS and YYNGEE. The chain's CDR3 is CASSVAEGRNSPLHF. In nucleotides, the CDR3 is TGTGCCAGCAGCGTAGCGGAGGGGAGGAATTCACCCCTCCACTTT.

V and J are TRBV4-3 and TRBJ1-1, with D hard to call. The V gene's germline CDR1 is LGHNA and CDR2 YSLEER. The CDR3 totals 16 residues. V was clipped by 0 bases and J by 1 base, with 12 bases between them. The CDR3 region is CASSQDYRQANTEAFF. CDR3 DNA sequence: TGCGCCAGCAGCCAAGATTATCGCCAGGCGAACACTGAAGCTTTCTTT.

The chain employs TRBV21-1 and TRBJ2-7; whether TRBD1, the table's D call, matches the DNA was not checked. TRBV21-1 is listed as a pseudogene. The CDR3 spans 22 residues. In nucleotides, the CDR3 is TGTGCCAGCAGTATTAACCCCAAGGCGCAGCCTACCGGGACACCTTTTACCTACGAGCAGTACTTC. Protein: CASSINPKAQPTGTPFTYEQYF.